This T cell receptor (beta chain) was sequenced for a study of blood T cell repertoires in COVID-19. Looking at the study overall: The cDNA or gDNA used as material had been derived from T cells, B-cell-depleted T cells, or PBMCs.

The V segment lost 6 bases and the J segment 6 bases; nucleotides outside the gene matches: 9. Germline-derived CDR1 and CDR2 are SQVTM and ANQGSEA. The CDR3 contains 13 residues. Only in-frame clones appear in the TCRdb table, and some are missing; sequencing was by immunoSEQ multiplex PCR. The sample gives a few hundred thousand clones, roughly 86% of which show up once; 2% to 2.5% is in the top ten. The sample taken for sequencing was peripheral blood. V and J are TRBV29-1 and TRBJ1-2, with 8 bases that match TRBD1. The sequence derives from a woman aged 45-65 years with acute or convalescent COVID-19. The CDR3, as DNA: TGCAGCGTGCAGGGGGCAGGGGGGGATGGCTACACCTTC. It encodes CSVQGAGGDGYTF.